These T cell receptor beta chains were read from a single sample in a study of blood T cell repertoires in COVID-19. TCRdb's table, derived via immunoSEQ multiplex PCR, lists solely in-frame clones and lacks some. The sample has 330,000 or so clones; almost 90% are singletons. The source material was PBMCs or T cells enriched from blood (not recorded which). The receptors were sampled from a woman aged 25 to 39 who had been exposed to COVID-19. CDR3s include the opening cysteine and the closing phenylalanine or tryptophan. The order of the fields is D gene, J gene, clone size, V gene, CDR3 DNA, CDR3 protein. A D gene is named only where the DNA matches it firmly. Some rows have no size entry. The others give once, few or many, or a class for an expanded clone.

D gene: -; J gene: TRBJ2-1; clone size: -; V gene: TRBV27; CDR3 DNA: TGTGCCAGCAGTTTTTCGGGGGGCTTAGGCAATGAGCAGTTCTTC; CDR3 protein: CASSFSGGLGNEQFF
D gene: -; J gene: TRBJ2-1; clone size: -; V gene: TRBV3-1/TRBV3-2; CDR3 DNA: TGTGCCAGCAGCCCGACTAGTCTAAAGAACAATGAGCAGTTCTTC; CDR3 protein: CASSPTSLKNNEQFF
D gene: TRBD2; J gene: TRBJ2-5; clone size: -; V gene: TRBV11-2; CDR3 DNA: TGTGCCAGCAGCTTCACTAGCGGAGCCCAAGAGACCCAGTACTTC; CDR3 protein: CASSFTSGAQETQYF
D gene: TRBD2; J gene: TRBJ2-1; clone size: -; V gene: TRBV19; CDR3 DNA: TGTGCCAGTAGTATGGGACTAGCGGGAGGGGGTTTCTACAATGAGCAGTTCTTC; CDR3 protein: CASSMGLAGGGFYNEQFF
D gene: -; J gene: TRBJ1-5; clone size: -; V gene: TRBV19; CDR3 DNA: TGTGCGACGGCCCCACAGTACAATCAGCCCCAGCATTTT; CDR3 protein: CATAPQYNQPQHF
D gene: -; J gene: TRBJ1-5; clone size: -; V gene: TRBV19; CDR3 DNA: TGTGCCAGTAGTATCTTGGGAGGGAGTCAGCCCCAGCATTTT; CDR3 protein: CASSILGGSQPQHF
D gene: TRBD1; J gene: TRBJ2-1; clone size: -; V gene: TRBV5-4; CDR3 DNA: TGTGCCAGCAGCTTACCGGGACAGGCGTACAATGAGCAGTTCTTC; CDR3 protein: CASSLPGQAYNEQFF
D gene: -; J gene: TRBJ1-5; clone size: -; V gene: TRBV7-9; CDR3 DNA: TGTGCCAGCAGCGCGCAAGGGGATCAGCCCCAGCATTTT; CDR3 protein: CASSAQGDQPQHF
D gene: -; J gene: TRBJ2-7; clone size: -; V gene: TRBV7-8; CDR3 DNA: TGTGCCAGCAGCCCCCACAGTTTAGAGCAGTACTTC; CDR3 protein: CASSPHSLEQYF
D gene: -; J gene: TRBJ2-1; clone size: once; V gene: TRBV7-9; CDR3 DNA: TGTGCCAGCAGCGAACTAGCCAAGGCGGGGAATGAGCAGTTCTTC; CDR3 protein: CASSELAKAGNEQFF
D gene: TRBD1; J gene: TRBJ1-2; clone size: -; V gene: TRBV5-1; CDR3 DNA: TGCGCCAGCAGCCGTTGGGGACAGTCCACTAACTATGGCTACACCTTC; CDR3 protein: CASSRWGQSTNYGYTF
D gene: -; J gene: TRBJ1-3; clone size: -; V gene: TRBV28; CDR3 DNA: TGTGCCAGCAGTTTTGGGGGCGCGGAACTTAGGACCATATATTTT; CDR3 protein: CASSFGGAELRTIYF
D gene: -; J gene: TRBJ1-2; clone size: -; V gene: TRBV10-3; CDR3 DNA: TGTGCCATCAGTGAGCAGGGAGGTAACTATGGCTACACCTTC; CDR3 protein: CAISEQGGNYGYTF
D gene: -; J gene: TRBJ2-7; clone size: -; V gene: TRBV19; CDR3 DNA: TGTGCCAGTATAGGGGGTGCGACGCACGAGCAGTACTTC; CDR3 protein: CASIGGATHEQYF
D gene: TRBD2; J gene: TRBJ2-7; clone size: -; V gene: TRBV7-8; CDR3 DNA: TGTGCCAGCAGCCCTCCCCTCCGACTAGCGGGCTTCTACGAGCAGTACTTC; CDR3 protein: CASSPPLRLAGFYEQYF
D gene: -; J gene: TRBJ1-5; clone size: -; V gene: TRBV19; CDR3 DNA: TGTGCCAGTAGTATTGAGTTGGGCAATCAGCCCCAGCATTTT; CDR3 protein: CASSIELGNQPQHF
D gene: -; J gene: TRBJ2-1; clone size: -; V gene: TRBV11-1; CDR3 DNA: TGTGCCAGCAGCTTTAGCGGAAACAATGAGCAGTTCTTC; CDR3 protein: CASSFSGNNEQFF
D gene: TRBD1; J gene: TRBJ2-5; clone size: once; V gene: TRBV9; CDR3 DNA: TGTGCCAGCTCGGGACAGGTCAAAGAGACCCAGTACTTC; CDR3 protein: CASSGQVKETQYF
D gene: -; J gene: TRBJ1-2; clone size: -; V gene: TRBV5-1; CDR3 DNA: TGCGCCAGCAGCTTGTCCACCGGTACCTATGGCTACACCTTC; CDR3 protein: CASSLSTGTYGYTF
D gene: TRBD2; J gene: TRBJ2-1; clone size: -; V gene: TRBV10-2; CDR3 DNA: TGCGCCAGCAGGGGGACTAGCGGGAGGGCAGGGGAGCAGTTCTTC; CDR3 protein: CASRGTSGRAGEQFF
D gene: -; J gene: TRBJ2-7; clone size: -; V gene: TRBV5-1; CDR3 DNA: TGCGCCAGCAGCTGGAGCAGTTCAGGGGAGTTCTCCTACGAGCAGTACTTC; CDR3 protein: CASSWSSSGEFSYEQYF
D gene: -; J gene: TRBJ1-4; clone size: -; V gene: TRBV1; CDR3 DNA: TGCACCAGCAGCCTGTGTTCTGGACAGCAGGTTAATGAAAAACTGTTTTTT; CDR3 protein: CTSSLCSGQQVNEKLFF
D gene: TRBD2; J gene: TRBJ2-1; clone size: -; V gene: TRBV5-1; CDR3 DNA: TGCGCCAGCAGCTCCCAGACTAGCTCCCCTGAGCAGTTCTTC; CDR3 protein: CASSSQTSSPEQFF
D gene: TRBD1; J gene: TRBJ2-1; clone size: -; V gene: TRBV2; CDR3 DNA: TGTGCCAGCAGTGAAGTCCAGGGGGCGCTTTCCGGTGAGCAGTTCTTC; CDR3 protein: CASSEVQGALSGEQFF
D gene: TRBD1; J gene: TRBJ2-7; clone size: -; V gene: TRBV19; CDR3 DNA: TGTGCCAGTAGCAGGGACGGGACAGAGATTTTCTACGAGCAGTACTTC; CDR3 protein: CASSRDGTEIFYEQYF
D gene: -; J gene: TRBJ2-3; clone size: -; V gene: TRBV5-4; CDR3 DNA: TGTGCCAGCAGCGCCGGGGGAACCCTCACAGATACGCAGTATTTT; CDR3 protein: CASSAGGTLTDTQYF
D gene: TRBD2; J gene: TRBJ2-7; clone size: -; V gene: TRBV6-2/TRBV6-3; CDR3 DNA: TGTGCCAGCAGTTACGGACTAGCGGGAGGGCCCTCGGAGGAGCAGTACTTC; CDR3 protein: CASSYGLAGGPSEEQYF
D gene: -; J gene: TRBJ1-3; clone size: -; V gene: TRBV5-6; CDR3 DNA: TGTGCCAGCAGCCGGGGAGCTGGAAACACCATATATTTT; CDR3 protein: CASSRGAGNTIYF
D gene: TRBD1; J gene: TRBJ2-7; clone size: -; V gene: TRBV7-9; CDR3 DNA: TGTGCCAGCAGCTCCCGGCCGACAGGGGGATCCTACGAGCAGTACTTC; CDR3 protein: CASSSRPTGGSYEQYF
D gene: -; J gene: TRBJ2-5; clone size: -; V gene: TRBV5-1; CDR3 DNA: TGCGCCAGCAGCCTGACCGGAGCGGTCAGCGAGACCCAGTACTTC; CDR3 protein: CASSLTGAVSETQYF
D gene: -; J gene: TRBJ2-5; clone size: -; V gene: TRBV3-1/TRBV3-2; CDR3 DNA: TGTGCCAGCAGCCATAGAGCGAGTGAGACCCAGTACTTC; CDR3 protein: CASSHRASETQYF
D gene: -; J gene: TRBJ2-7; clone size: -; V gene: TRBV28; CDR3 DNA: TGTGCCAGCAGGATCCAGGGTGTCGAGCAGTACTTC; CDR3 protein: CASRIQGVEQYF
D gene: -; J gene: TRBJ1-1; clone size: -; V gene: TRBV29-1; CDR3 DNA: TGCAGCGTTGCCAGGGCCAACACTGAAGCTTTCTTT; CDR3 protein: CSVARANTEAFF
D gene: -; J gene: TRBJ1-1; clone size: -; V gene: TRBV29-1; CDR3 DNA: TGCAGCGTTGAGATACAGTACGACACTGAAGCTTTCTTT; CDR3 protein: CSVEIQYDTEAFF
D gene: TRBD1; J gene: TRBJ2-5; clone size: -; V gene: TRBV3-1/TRBV3-2; CDR3 DNA: TGTGCCAGCAGCCAACAACGGACAGGGGGCTACCAAGAGACCCAGTACTTC; CDR3 protein: CASSQQRTGGYQETQYF
D gene: TRBD2; J gene: TRBJ2-7; clone size: -; V gene: TRBV6-5; CDR3 DNA: TGTGCCAGCAGGCGCGACGTTGAGGGAGGGTACGAGCAGTACTTC; CDR3 protein: CASRRDVEGGYEQYF
D gene: -; J gene: TRBJ2-7; clone size: -; V gene: TRBV27; CDR3 DNA: TGTGCCAGCAGTTTATCGGGGGCAGGGAGAACCTACGAGCAGTACTTC; CDR3 protein: CASSLSGAGRTYEQYF
D gene: TRBD2; J gene: TRBJ2-5; clone size: -; V gene: TRBV2; CDR3 DNA: TGTGCCAGCTTTCACGGGACTAGCTTAGCACAAGAGACCCAGTACTTC; CDR3 protein: CASFHGTSLAQETQYF
D gene: -; J gene: TRBJ2-1; clone size: once; V gene: TRBV6-4; CDR3 DNA: TGTGCCAGCAGTGACTCGGGGGGAGTTATAGGTGAGCAGTTCTTC; CDR3 protein: CASSDSGGVIGEQFF
D gene: TRBD1; J gene: TRBJ1-1; clone size: -; V gene: TRBV19; CDR3 DNA: TGTGCCAGTACTCCAATCGACAGGGAGAACACTGAAGCTTTCTTT; CDR3 protein: CASTPIDRENTEAFF
D gene: -; J gene: TRBJ2-7; clone size: -; V gene: TRBV6-5; CDR3 DNA: TGTGCCAGCAGCCAAGGGGGGGCCTACGAGCAGTACTTC; CDR3 protein: CASSQGGAYEQYF
D gene: -; J gene: TRBJ2-7; clone size: few; V gene: TRBV21-1; CDR3 DNA: TGTGCCAGCAGCACCGGCCCCGGACAGGGATCGGTCGAGCAGTACTTC; CDR3 protein: CASSTGPGQGSVEQYF
D gene: -; J gene: TRBJ1-3; clone size: -; V gene: TRBV12-3/TRBV12-4; CDR3 DNA: TGTGCCAGCAGTTCCCCCCCAGGAGGGGCTTATTTT; CDR3 protein: CASSSPPGGAYF
D gene: -; J gene: TRBJ2-7; clone size: -; V gene: TRBV3-1/TRBV3-2; CDR3 DNA: TGTGCCAGCAGCCATCTAGCTGTGGACGAGCAGTACTTC; CDR3 protein: CASSHLAVDEQYF
D gene: -; J gene: TRBJ1-4; clone size: -; V gene: TRBV19; CDR3 DNA: TGTGCCAGTAGGGCAGAAGCTAGGAGTGAAAAACTGTTTTTT; CDR3 protein: CASRAEARSEKLFF
D gene: -; J gene: TRBJ2-3; clone size: -; V gene: TRBV29-1; CDR3 DNA: TGCAGCGTTGAAGCCCAGGGCACAGATACGCAGTATTTT; CDR3 protein: CSVEAQGTDTQYF
D gene: -; J gene: TRBJ1-1; clone size: -; V gene: TRBV27; CDR3 DNA: TGTGCCAGCAGCAGAAGCGGGCACACTGAAGCTTTCTTT; CDR3 protein: CASSRSGHTEAFF
D gene: -; J gene: TRBJ2-3; clone size: -; V gene: TRBV24-1; CDR3 DNA: TGTGCCACCGAAATCTATGATACGCAGTATTTT; CDR3 protein: CATEIYDTQYF
D gene: TRBD2; J gene: TRBJ2-1; clone size: -; V gene: TRBV24-1; CDR3 DNA: TGTGCCACCAGTGATTTAAAGGGACTAGGATCCTACAATGAGCAGTTCTTC; CDR3 protein: CATSDLKGLGSYNEQFF
D gene: -; J gene: TRBJ1-1; clone size: -; V gene: TRBV7-9; CDR3 DNA: TGTGCCAGCAGCTTAGGTGGGGCGATTAACACTGAAGCTTTCTTT; CDR3 protein: CASSLGGAINTEAFF
D gene: TRBD2; J gene: TRBJ2-7; clone size: -; V gene: TRBV5-5; CDR3 DNA: TGTGCCAGCAGCCAATCCCCGACTAGCGGGAGCGAGCAGTACTTC; CDR3 protein: CASSQSPTSGSEQYF
D gene: -; J gene: TRBJ2-1; clone size: -; V gene: TRBV11-3; CDR3 DNA: TGTGCCAGCAGCTTGGCCGGTTCGAACCCCAGGAAGGAGCAGTTCTTC; CDR3 protein: CASSLAGSNPRKEQFF
D gene: -; J gene: TRBJ1-1; clone size: -; V gene: TRBV12-3/TRBV12-4; CDR3 DNA: TGTGCCAGCAGTTTGGGGGCTGGCACTGAAGCTTTCTTT; CDR3 protein: CASSLGAGTEAFF
D gene: TRBD2; J gene: TRBJ2-1; clone size: -; V gene: TRBV7-8; CDR3 DNA: TGTGCCAGCAGCTATGGGGAGGGCCGCTGGAATGAGCAGTTCTTC; CDR3 protein: CASSYGEGRWNEQFF
D gene: TRBD1; J gene: TRBJ1-1; clone size: -; V gene: TRBV2; CDR3 DNA: TGTGCCAGCAGCTCCGGACAGGGGTACACTGAAGCTTTCTTT; CDR3 protein: CASSSGQGYTEAFF
D gene: -; J gene: TRBJ1-1; clone size: -; V gene: TRBV7-8; CDR3 DNA: TGTGCCAGCAGCTTTTTAGCAGTTAACACTGAAGCTTTCTTT; CDR3 protein: CASSFLAVNTEAFF
D gene: TRBD2; J gene: TRBJ2-5; clone size: -; V gene: TRBV10-3; CDR3 DNA: TGTGCCATCAGTGAGGATGCGGGAGGAAAGACCCAGTACTTC; CDR3 protein: CAISEDAGGKTQYF
D gene: -; J gene: TRBJ2-7; clone size: -; V gene: TRBV27; CDR3 DNA: TGTGCCAGCAGTTTAACTCGTAGGGGCTACGAGCAGTACTTC; CDR3 protein: CASSLTRRGYEQYF
D gene: -; J gene: TRBJ1-5; clone size: once; V gene: TRBV28; CDR3 DNA: TGTGCCAGCACCTTAGCGACGGGTCATATGTCCCAGCATTTT; CDR3 protein: CASTLATGHMSQHF
D gene: -; J gene: TRBJ2-7; clone size: -; V gene: TRBV9; CDR3 DNA: TGTGCCAGCAGCGTTCAGACAGGCGATCCCTACGAGCAGTACTTC; CDR3 protein: CASSVQTGDPYEQYF